The clone carrying this T cell receptor beta chain was seen more than once but under ten times. These data are taken from a study of blood T cell repertoires in COVID-19. Study context: COVID-19 samples, acute and convalescent, were from the United States, Italy and Spain.

The authors' processing: Researchers report that nucleated cell counts were estimated from reference gene primer amplification. Clones were sequenced by immunoSEQ multiplex PCR, and TCRdb holds only the in-frame ones, with some missing. The DNA was the basis for D and trimming; V, J and clone size are from that table. This table has 120,000 or so clones, less than 85% appearing once. Trimming removed 3 bases from V and 3 bases from J; junction bases left unmatched: 7. The CDR3 covers 15 residues. From germline, CDR1 is KGHSH and CDR2 LQKENI. The chain combines TRBV18 with TRBJ1-2; 7 nucleotides line up with TRBD1. The source is a woman aged 80 or over with acute or convalescent COVID-19. Sequencing was performed on peripheral blood. Written as DNA, the CDR3 is TGTGCCAGCTCACCTACAGGGGAGTATTACTATGGCTACACCTTC. Residues: CASSPTGEYYYGYTF.